The entry that follows covers one T cell receptor (beta chain) sequence. The record originates from a study of blood T cell repertoires in COVID-19. On the study more broadly: Acute and convalescent COVID-19 specimens originated in the United States, Italy and Spain. From T cells, B-cell-depleted T cells, or PBMCs came the material, which was cDNA or gDNA.

Original processing notes: By means of reference gene primer amplification, nucleated cell counts were estimated. Assay: immunoSEQ multiplex PCR; the TCRdb copy retains only in-frame clones and omits some. V, J and clone size are taken as reported in that table, and D and trimming were inferred from the DNA itself. The table lists about 280,000 clones, approximately 84% of them singletons. V was pared by 4 bases and J by 5 bases, with 18 bases between. Germline CDR1 reads SGHTA; CDR2 reads FQGNSA. This CDR3 is built from 15 residues. This receptor was obtained from a woman aged 30 to 39 who had recovered from COVID-19. The genes are TRBV7-2 and TRBJ2-7; weak D call: TRBD2 (6 bases). What was sequenced was peripheral blood. The DNA of the CDR3 is TGTGCCAGCAGCTCCCCCCTGACTAGTAGCGACGAGCAGTACTTC. Amino acids: CASSSPLTSSDEQYF.